The rows below give T cell receptor beta chains drawn from one sample of a study of CD8 T cells in ankylosing spondylitis. TCRdb reanalysed the 5' RACE reads using MiXCR and keeps one entry per CDR3 protein. The repertoire holds around 210,000 distinct CDR3 sequences, with under 8.5% as singletons. The sample consisted of blood, either unsorted or a sorted T cell fraction (not recorded which). All receptors come from a female donor with ankylosing spondylitis or in good health (not recorded which). Both conserved end residues are part of each CDR3. Each record gives: clone size, D gene, V gene, J gene, CDR3 length, CDR3 DNA, CDR3 protein. A D gene is named only where the DNA matches it firmly. The listing skips clone size in some rows; elsewhere it reads once, few, many or a size class.

size: many
D: .
V: TRBV7-8
J: TRBJ2-3
length: 16
DNA: TGTGCCAGCAGGCCCACCGGAGGGGGCGGCACAGATACGCAGTATTTT
CDR3: CASRPTGGGGTDTQYF

size: many
D: TRBD2
V: TRBV20-1
J: TRBJ2-4
length: 15
DNA: TGCAGTGCTACGGATGGGACTAGCGTCGGAAACATTCAGTACTTC
CDR3: CSATDGTSVGNIQYF

size: few
D: TRBD2
V: TRBV11-3
J: TRBJ2-2
length: 15
DNA: TGTGCCAGCAGCTCTAGCGGGCATGCAACCGGGGAGCTGTTTTTT
CDR3: CASSSSGHATGELFF

size: many
D: TRBD2
V: TRBV6-5
J: TRBJ2-1
length: 15
DNA: TGTGCCAGCAGTTACTCCGGGACTAGGGCTAATGAGCAGTTCTTC
CDR3: CASSYSGTRANEQFF

size: many
D: .
V: TRBV6-1
J: TRBJ1-5
length: 13
DNA: TGTGCCAGCAGGGTCGACGGCAATCAGCCCCAGCATTTT
CDR3: CASRVDGNQPQHF

size: .
D: .
V: TRBV20-1
J: TRBJ1-2
length: 12
DNA: TGCAGTGCCAGCCAGAGAACCTATGGCTACACCTTC
CDR3: CSASQRTYGYTF

size: .
D: .
V: TRBV19
J: TRBJ2-1
length: 15
DNA: TGTGCCAGTAGCCTTGACGGGGATGTGGACAATGAGCAGTTCTTC
CDR3: CASSLDGDVDNEQFF

size: many
D: .
V: TRBV10-3
J: TRBJ1-1
length: 13
DNA: TGTGCCATCAGGGAGGGGCCGGGCACTGAAGCTTTCTTT
CDR3: CAIREGPGTEAFF

size: many
D: TRBD2
V: TRBV10-3
J: TRBJ2-3
length: 14
DNA: TGTGCCATTCGACTAGCGGGAGAGGTAGATACGCAGTATTTT
CDR3: CAIRLAGEVDTQYF

size: few
D: TRBD2
V: TRBV12-3/TRBV12-4
J: TRBJ2-3
length: 15
DNA: TGTGCCAGCAGTCAGGCGGGAGGGGTCACAGATACGCAGTATTTT
CDR3: CASSQAGGVTDTQYF

size: many
D: .
V: TRBV12-3/TRBV12-4
J: TRBJ1-6
length: 15
DNA: TGTGCCAGCAGTTCCCGGTTGGCCTATAATTCACCCCTCCACTTT
CDR3: CASSSRLAYNSPLHF

size: .
D: .
V: TRBV4-3
J: TRBJ2-1
length: 13
DNA: TGCGCCAGCAGCCAGGGCAGAAACAATAAGCAGTTCTTC
CDR3: CASSQGRNNKQFF

size: many
D: .
V: TRBV6-1
J: TRBJ1-3
length: 14
DNA: TGTGCCAGCAGTACACGGAGCTCTGGAAACACCATATATTTT
CDR3: CASSTRSSGNTIYF

size: many
D: .
V: TRBV10-3
J: TRBJ2-7
length: 14
DNA: TGTGCCATCAGTGCGACCCCGGGGGTAAAGGAGCAGTACTTC
CDR3: CAISATPGVKEQYF

size: many
D: .
V: TRBV12-3/TRBV12-4
J: TRBJ2-2
length: 13
DNA: TGTGCCAGCAGTTTACAGGACCCCGGGGAGCTGTTTTTT
CDR3: CASSLQDPGELFF

size: many
D: .
V: TRBV18
J: TRBJ2-3
length: 15
DNA: TGTGCCAGCTCACCTTCTAATCTAGGCACAGATACGCAGTATTTT
CDR3: CASSPSNLGTDTQYF

size: many
D: TRBD2
V: TRBV13
J: TRBJ2-7
length: 14
DNA: TGTGCCAGCAGCTTTGCGGGAGGATCCTACGAGCAGTACTTC
CDR3: CASSFAGGSYEQYF

size: .
D: .
V: TRBV10-3
J: TRBJ2-5
length: 14
DNA: TGTGCCACCCTAAGCAGCGGCCACCAAGAGACCCAGTACTTC
CDR3: CATLSSGHQETQYF

size: many
D: .
V: TRBV11-2
J: TRBJ2-5
length: 15
DNA: TGTGCCAGCAGCTTTTCGTACGGAGAGACAGAGACCCAGTACTTC
CDR3: CASSFSYGETETQYF

size: many
D: .
V: TRBV5-1
J: TRBJ2-5
length: 14
DNA: TGCGCCAGCAGCCTTTACAGGGTTTCAGAGACCCAGTACTTC
CDR3: CASSLYRVSETQYF

size: many
D: TRBD1
V: TRBV5-4
J: TRBJ2-2
length: 15
DNA: TGTGCCAGCAGCTTACAGGGGCGCGTCACCGGGGAGCTGTTTTTT
CDR3: CASSLQGRVTGELFF

size: .
D: TRBD1
V: TRBV20-1
J: TRBJ1-6
length: 17
DNA: TGCAGTGCTAGGCGGGACAGGGGGCGGATAAGTCGCTCACCCCTCCACTTT
CDR3: CSARRDRGRISRSPLHF

size: many
D: .
V: TRBV19
J: TRBJ2-1
length: 13
DNA: TGTGCCAGTAGTCCGAGAACTAGCAATGAGCAGTTCTTC
CDR3: CASSPRTSNEQFF

size: many
D: .
V: TRBV5-1
J: TRBJ2-1
length: 17
DNA: TGCGCCAGCAGCTTGGTTCGGGGGATCGACTCTAGGGATGAGCAGTTCTTC
CDR3: CASSLVRGIDSRDEQFF

size: many
D: TRBD2
V: TRBV20-1
J: TRBJ2-2
length: 15
DNA: TGCAGTGCTAGAGGGACTAGCCGGAACACCGGGGAGCTGTTTTTT
CDR3: CSARGTSRNTGELFF

size: many
D: TRBD2
V: TRBV6-6
J: TRBJ2-1
length: 12
DNA: TGTGCCAGCAGCCCAGCGGGAAGGGAGCAGTTCTTC
CDR3: CASSPAGREQFF

size: many
D: TRBD1
V: TRBV5-4
J: TRBJ2-2
length: 14
DNA: TGTGCCAGCAGCAGGGACAGGGTAGCCGGGGAGCTGTTTTTT
CDR3: CASSRDRVAGELFF

size: many
D: TRBD2
V: TRBV20-1
J: TRBJ2-5
length: 14
DNA: TGCAGTGCTGAGGTAGCGGGACTTCAAGAGACCCAGTACTTC
CDR3: CSAEVAGLQETQYF

size: .
D: .
V: TRBV7-2
J: TRBJ2-1
length: 14
DNA: TGTGCCAGCAGAAAGGGACTCCTTATGTATGAGCAGTTCTTC
CDR3: CASRKGLLMYEQFF

size: many
D: .
V: TRBV29-1
J: TRBJ1-2
length: 12
DNA: TGCAGCGTAGGGGGATCCGACCGTGGCTACACCTTC
CDR3: CSVGGSDRGYTF

size: many
D: .
V: TRBV7-9
J: TRBJ1-6
length: 13
DNA: TGTGCCAGCAGCGTCGGGGGGCGGACCCCTCACCACTTT
CDR3: CASSVGGRTPHHF

size: few
D: .
V: TRBV19
J: TRBJ2-1
length: 14
DNA: TGTGCCAGTAGTATACCGGGACCAACCAATGAGCAGTTCTTC
CDR3: CASSIPGPTNEQFF

size: few
D: TRBD1
V: TRBV7-3
J: TRBJ2-1
length: 16
DNA: TGTGCCAGCAGCTTAGAGGGACAGGGAGTGGGCAATGAGCAGTTCTTC
CDR3: CASSLEGQGVGNEQFF

size: many
D: .
V: TRBV27
J: TRBJ2-1
length: 14
DNA: TGTGCCAGCAGTTCCAGGGGATCCTACAATGAGCAGTTCTTC
CDR3: CASSSRGSYNEQFF

size: many
D: TRBD2
V: TRBV7-6
J: TRBJ2-4
length: 19
DNA: TGTGCCAGCAGCCCCATATCGACTAGCGTAGACCTAGCCAAAAACATTCAGTACTTC
CDR3: CASSPISTSVDLAKNIQYF

size: many
D: .
V: TRBV30
J: TRBJ2-1
length: 13
DNA: TGTGCCTGGAGTGGGCAGGGGTACAATGAGCAGTTCTTC
CDR3: CAWSGQGYNEQFF

size: few
D: .
V: TRBV12-3/TRBV12-4
J: TRBJ2-6
length: 13
DNA: TGTGCCAGCACTAACTCTGGGGCCAACGTCCTGACTTTC
CDR3: CASTNSGANVLTF

size: many
D: .
V: TRBV10-3
J: TRBJ2-1
length: 16
DNA: TGTGCCATCAGTGAACTTCAGGGACCCGCCTACAATGAGCAGTTCTTC
CDR3: CAISELQGPAYNEQFF

size: many
D: TRBD2
V: TRBV5-1
J: TRBJ2-5
length: 15
DNA: TGCGCCAGCAGCCCGGCGGGACTAGCGGGAGAGACCCAGTACTTC
CDR3: CASSPAGLAGETQYF

size: many
D: .
V: TRBV28
J: TRBJ2-7
length: 18
DNA: TGTGCCAGCAGTTTAGTGGGGGGCTCTACTACGAGCAGTATAGAGCAGTACTTC
CDR3: CASSLVGGSTTSSIEQYF

size: many
D: .
V: TRBV29-1
J: TRBJ2-1
length: 16
DNA: TGCAGCGTTGAAGGGGGGTCGGGCGAGATCTACAATGAGCAGTTCTTC
CDR3: CSVEGGSGEIYNEQFF

size: few
D: .
V: TRBV5-5
J: TRBJ2-2
length: 13
DNA: TGTGCCAGCACCCAGCCCGGGACCGGGGAGCTGTTTTTT
CDR3: CASTQPGTGELFF

size: many
D: .
V: TRBV28
J: TRBJ2-4
length: 17
DNA: TGTGCCAGCAGCAAACTAGGGGTCATGGAAGCCAAAAACATTCAGTACTTC
CDR3: CASSKLGVMEAKNIQYF

size: many
D: .
V: TRBV19
J: TRBJ2-3
length: 14
DNA: TGTGCCAGTAGCCATCAGGGATCCACAGATACGCAGTATTTT
CDR3: CASSHQGSTDTQYF